These 19 T cell receptor beta chains were all obtained from the same sample, sequenced in a study of blood T cell repertoires in COVID-19. Some clones are missing from TCRdb's copy, which holds only in-frame ones; the method was immunoSEQ multiplex PCR. The profile covers fewer than 300,000 clones, with about 93% appearing a single time and 1% to 1.3% taken by the ten largest. Sequencing was done on a sample of PBMCs or T cells enriched from blood (not recorded which). The receptors shown here come from a woman in her thirties who had recovered from COVID-19.

The rearrangement uses TRBV6-5 and TRBJ2-7; the D gene is possibly TRBD1 (6 bases). Trimming took 6 bases from V and 0 from J, leaving 15 bases between them. CDR3 length: 15 amino acids. Germline CDR1 MNHEY, CDR2 SVGAGI. The CDR3 nucleotides are TGTGCCAGCAGGGTTCAGACAGGCGGCTCCTACGAGCAGTACTTC. Its protein is CASRVQTGGSYEQYF.

A few counts support this clone. The rearrangement joins TRBV5-1 to TRBJ2-2; 9 bases fit TRBD1. Trimming removed 2 bases from V and 4 bases from J; junction bases left unmatched: 9. Germline V gives CDR1 SGHRS, CDR2 YFSETQ. This CDR3 spans 17 amino acids. The CDR3 protein is CASSFLGTGPSTGELFF. The DNA for the CDR3 is TGCGCCAGCAGCTTTTTGGGGACAGGGCCCTCCACCGGGGAGCTGTTTTTT.

In nucleotides, the CDR3 is TGTGCCAGCAGCGAAACTGCCGGGGAGCTGTTTTTT. It codes for CASSETAGELFF. V gene TRBV12-3 or TRBV12-4 combines with J gene TRBJ2-2; D is ambiguous. V shed 6 bases and J shed 6 bases, with 8 bases lying between them. The CDR3 contains 12 residues.

Regarding this clone: Other nucleotide sequences from this sample produce the same CDR3. This sequence joins TRBV24-1 and TRBJ2-1; a possible D gene is TRBD1 (6 bases). The CDR3 length is 16 residues. Germline V gene data show CDR1 as KGHDR and CDR2 as SFDVKD. Trimming cost V 3 bases and J 0 bases, with 11 bases left between them. The CDR3 sequence: CATSDPTGSSYNEQFF. CDR3 DNA sequence: TGTGCCACCAGTGATCCGACAGGTAGCTCCTACAATGAGCAGTTCTTC.

This chain links TRBV3-1 (or the pseudogene TRBV3-2) with TRBJ1-4; D might be TRBD1 (6 bases). CDR3 length equals 15 residues. Per germline, CDR1 LGHDT and CDR2 YNNKEL (reference sequence). Trimming pared 5 bases from V and 4 bases from J, leaving 14 bases between. CDR3 bases: TGTGCCAGCAGCGGACGGACCAGGGGTAATGAAAAACTGTTTTTT. This translates into CASSGRTRGNEKLFF.

This clone was seen only a few times. The chain combines TRBV4-3 with TRBJ2-7; 10 bases are a match to TRBD1. CDR3 length: 15 residues. CDR1 LGHNA and CDR2 YSLEER come from the germline V gene. The J segment lost 5 bases and the V segment lost 4 bases, leaving 8 bases of the junction unmatched. The CDR3 bases are TGCGCCAGCAGCCTCCGGGACAGGGGTTTAAACGAGCAGTACTTC. It specifies CASSLRDRGLNEQYF.

The V and J genes are TRBV28 and TRBJ2-1, with TRBD2 as a possible D gene (6 bases). Trimming removed 2 bases from V and 7 bases from J, with 12 bases in between. The V gene's germline CDR1 is MDHEN and CDR2 SYDVKM. This CDR3 has 14 amino acids. The CDR3 is CASSLGGSRNEQFF. The CDR3 region has the DNA TGTGCCAGCAGTTTAGGGGGGAGTAGGAATGAGCAGTTCTTC.

The chain has TRBV7-8 and TRBJ1-6, with unresolved D. The CDR3 contains 13 residues. Trimming stripped 5 bases from V and 8 bases from J, with 10 bases between. The V gene's germline CDR1 is SGHVS and CDR2 FQNEAQ. CDR3 in amino acids: CASSRYGDSPLHF. CDR3 bases: TGTGCCAGCAGCCGATACGGGGATTCACCCCTCCACTTT.

The J gene is TRBJ1-1, the V gene TRBV28; D not resolved. Looked up from germline, CDR1 is MDHEN and CDR2 is SYDVKM. The V end lost 2 bases, the J end lost 1 base, and 11 bases lay between the germline ends. The CDR3 runs 15 residues. CDR3 loop: CASSLGGSKNTEAFF. The CDR3 DNA reads as TGTGCCAGCAGTTTAGGTGGCAGTAAGAACACTGAAGCTTTCTTT.

This clone was picked up one time. The chain carries TRBV10-1 and TRBJ2-2; TRBD2 agrees at 8 bases. The germline V gene has CDR1 WNHNN and CDR2 SYGVQD (reference sequence). The CDR3 runs to 16 residues. V lost 4 bases to trimming and J lost 5 bases; unmatched junction nucleotides: 9. In nucleotides, the CDR3 is TGCGCCAGCAGTGGGCAACTAGCGGTCCCGACCGGGGAGCTGTTTTTT. Encoded protein: CASSGQLAVPTGELFF.

This chain uses TRBV6-2 or TRBV6-3 with TRBJ1-2, with no clear D. Germline V gene data show CDR1 as MNHEY and CDR2 as SVGEGT. The CDR3 has 14 residues. Deletions cut 0 bases from V and 3 bases from J, with 8 bases between. The CDR3 loop is CASSYSGSHYGYTF. CDR3 nucleotides: TGTGCCAGCAGTTACTCCGGGAGTCACTATGGCTACACCTTC.

The chain links TRBV5-4 to TRBJ2-7; 8 nucleotides align to TRBD2. CDR3 length equals 15 residues. V shed 2 bases and J 3 bases; nucleotides not matched to a gene: 7. Germline V gene data show CDR1 as SGHNT and CDR2 as YYREEE (reference sequence). This chain's CDR3 is CASSLPGLADYEQYF. The CDR3 coding sequence is TGTGCCAGCAGCTTACCCGGACTAGCAGACTACGAGCAGTACTTC.

The chain is built from TRBV19 and TRBJ2-1, with a tentative D call TRBD2 (6 bases). The CDR3 runs to 18 residues. V lost 7 bases to trimming and J lost 1 base, with 23 bases between them. Looked up from germline, CDR1 is LNHDA and CDR2 is SQIVND (reference sequence). The CDR3 DNA follows: TGTGCCAGTACCATCACGGGTGGACTAACCAATTCCTACAATGAGCAGTTCTTC. This translates into CASTITGGLTNSYNEQFF.

V gene TRBV9 combines with J gene TRBJ2-7; 8 bases map to TRBD2. V was pared by 3 bases and J by 7 bases, with 15 bases of the junction left unmatched. This CDR3 is built from 16 residues. Per germline, CDR1 SGDLS and CDR2 YYNGEE. The CDR3 reads CASSEELSAGVEEQYF. In DNA, the CDR3 is TGTGCCAGCAGCGAAGAGCTTTCAGCGGGAGTTGAGGAGCAGTACTTC. The full variable domain, its missing parts supplied by reference TRBV9 and TRBJ2-7, is DSGVTQTPKHLITATGQRVTLRCSPRSGDLSVYWYQQSLDQGLQFLIQYYNGEERAKGNILERFSAQQFPDLHSELNLSSLELGDSALYFCASSEELSAGVEEQYFGPGTRLTVT.

The rearrangement links TRBV15 to TRBJ2-1; D might be TRBD2 (6 bases). The CDR3 consists of 15 residues. The ends were cut back, 2 bases at V and 0 bases at J, with 8 bases in the middle. CDR1 is LNHNV and CDR2 is YYDKDF in the germline V gene (reference sequence). The chain's CDR3 is CATSRPSVSYNEQFF. For the CDR3, the DNA is TGTGCCACCAGCAGACCTAGCGTCTCCTACAATGAGCAGTTCTTC.

V and J are TRBV27 and TRBJ2-3, with 10 nucleotides matching TRBD2. The length of the CDR3 is 17 residues. In germline, CDR1 is MNHEY, CDR2 SMNVEV (reference sequence). After removal of 3 bases from V and 1 base from J, the junction contained 7 bases not matched to a gene. CDR3 sequence (DNA): TGTGCCAGCAGTTTTTCGGGGGGGACTAGCGGCACAGATACGCAGTATTTT. This gives the protein CASSFSGGTSGTDTQYF.

V and J are TRBV30 and TRBJ2-1; perhaps TRBD2 as D (6 bases). The CDR3 runs to 11 residues. Germline V CDR1 and CDR2: GTSNPN, SVGIG (reference sequence). Between the trimmed V and J ends, which lost 6 bases and 7 bases, there was a span of 10 bases. The CDR3 nucleotides read TGTGCCTGTCTCGGGGGAAATGAGCAGTTCTTC. Translated, it gives CACLGGNEQFF.

The rearrangement links TRBV7-8 to TRBJ1-5, with 7 bases aligning to TRBD1. In germline, CDR1 is SGHVS, CDR2 FQNEAQ. The CDR3 length is 14 residues. Germline trimming cut 4 bases from V and 6 bases from J; bases unmatched to any gene: 6. In DNA form, the CDR3 reads TGTGCCAGCAGCTCAGGGGGATTAAGTCAGCCCCAGCATTTT. Translating it yields CASSSGGLSQPQHF.

The rearrangement joins TRBV28 to TRBJ2-1; maybe TRBD2 (5 bases). Germline V gene lookup returns CDR1 MDHEN and CDR2 SYDVKM. This CDR3 contains 11 residues. Trimming removed 5 bases from V and 10 bases from J, with 9 bases in between. This CDR3 is CASSRGGEQFF. DNA for the CDR3: TGTGCCAGCAGTCGTGGAGGAGAGCAGTTCTTC.